The clone carrying this T cell receptor beta chain was recorded a few times. Authors of the study amplified TCR beta CDR3 regions from RNA transcripts. When the TCR CDR3 underwent first-round RT-PCR, the HTBI primer set was used. TCRdb reprocessed the multiplex PCR reads via MiXCR and lists one record per CDR3 protein. The sample has under 450,000 distinct CDR3 sequences, around an eighth seen once. Diagnoses were made from clinical symptoms, serum measures (thyroxine and TRAb), thyroid ultrasound and orbital computed tomography. The data were taken from a study of T cells in Graves' hyperthyroidism and ophthalmopathy. Trimming cost V 6 bases and J 2 bases; bases outside gene matches: 7. There are 15 residues in the CDR3. Germline CDR1 reads MGHDK; CDR2 reads SYGVNS.

The V gene is TRBV25-1, the J gene TRBJ1-5; TRBD1 matches at 7 bases. The receptor was isolated from a man aged 25 to 45 with Graves' hyperthyroidism that later progressed to Graves' ophthalmopathy. Sequenced material: blood. CDR3 DNA sequence: TGTGCCAGCAGGACCGAGACAGGGTGCAATCAGCCCCAGCATTTT. It yields the protein CASRTETGCNQPQHF.